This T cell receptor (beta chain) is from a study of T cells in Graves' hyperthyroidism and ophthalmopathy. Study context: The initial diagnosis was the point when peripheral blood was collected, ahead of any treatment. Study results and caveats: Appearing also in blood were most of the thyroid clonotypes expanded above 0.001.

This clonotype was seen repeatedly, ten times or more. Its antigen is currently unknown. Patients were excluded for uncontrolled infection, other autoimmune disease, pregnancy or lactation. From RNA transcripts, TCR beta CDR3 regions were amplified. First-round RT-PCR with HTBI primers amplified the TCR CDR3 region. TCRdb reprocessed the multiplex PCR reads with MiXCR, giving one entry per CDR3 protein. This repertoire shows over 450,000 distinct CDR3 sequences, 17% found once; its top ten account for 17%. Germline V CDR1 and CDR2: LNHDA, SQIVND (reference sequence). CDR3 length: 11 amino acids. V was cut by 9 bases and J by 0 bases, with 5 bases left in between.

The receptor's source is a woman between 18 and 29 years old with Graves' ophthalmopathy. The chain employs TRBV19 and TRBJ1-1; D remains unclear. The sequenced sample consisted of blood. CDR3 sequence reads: CASSMNTEAFF. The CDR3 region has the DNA TGTGCCAGCAGCATGAACACTGAAGCTTTCTTT.